This entry concerns a single TCR beta chain. The data originate from a study of blood T cell repertoires in COVID-19. Study in general: The origin of the acute and convalescent COVID-19 samples was the United States, Italy and Spain. T cells, B-cell-depleted T cells, or PBMCs provided the cDNA or gDNA that served as material.

Study processing details: Amplification from reference gene primers served as the basis for estimated nucleated cell counts. Here immunoSEQ multiplex PCR was the method, and the copy in TCRdb shows in-frame clones only, minus some. V and J calls plus clone size are reproduced from that table; the DNA served to infer D and trimming. The table has about 25,000 clones, roughly 91% seen once. The V end lost 2 bases, the J end lost 5 bases, and 10 bases lay between the germline ends. The germline V gene encodes CDR1 SGHKS and CDR2 YYEKEE (reference sequence). The CDR3 has 13 amino acids. Sequenced sample: peripheral blood. The receptor comes from a man in his sixties or seventies with active COVID-19. The V and J genes are TRBV5-5 and TRBJ2-5; TRBD2 is a possible D gene (6 bases). CDR3: CASSFRGTETQYF. CDR3 in DNA: TGTGCCAGCAGCTTCCGGGGGACGGAGACCCAGTACTTC.